One and the same sample provided the 15 T cell receptor beta chains below, sequenced in a study of T-cell memory formation after mild COVID-19. One entry per CDR3 protein, called by TCRdb with MiXCR from the 5' RACE reads. The sample records about half a million distinct CDR3 sequences, 18% being singletons. The sequenced sample consisted of PBMCs or a T cell subset sorted from them (not recorded which). Receptors originate from an adult woman who had mild COVID-19 (a few samples of this study predate the infection). Cell type and time point are not known.

The chain is built from TRBV6-1 and TRBJ1-5; no firm D call. V was shortened by 8 bases and J by 2 bases, with 10 bases between the two germline ends. The CDR3 spans 13 residues. The germline V gene has CDR1 MNHNS and CDR2 SASEGT. For the CDR3, the DNA is TGTGCCAGCTGTTTGCAGGGCAATCAGCCCCAGCATTTT. Translation gives CASCLQGNQPQHF.

The chain carries TRBV4-1 and TRBJ2-7; a possible D gene is TRBD1 (6 bases). Germline lookup yields CDR1 MGHRA and CDR2 YSYEKL. This CDR3 has 16 residues. The V and J ends lost 1 base and 0 bases respectively, with 13 bases between them. The CDR3 reads CASSQAQLTGSYEQYF. The CDR3 bases are TGCGCCAGCAGCCAAGCCCAGCTGACAGGCTCCTACGAGCAGTACTTC.

The chain uses TRBV20-1 and TRBJ1-5; a weak D match, TRBD1 (6 bases). Trimming took off 0 bases at V and 2 bases at J, with 11 bases between the two ends. Germline V gene data show CDR1 as DFQATT and CDR2 as SNEGSKA (reference sequence). CDR3 length: 15 residues. CDR3 nucleotide sequence: TGCAGTGCTAGAGACCACAGGGTTGGCAATCAGCCCCAGCATTTT. It is translated as CSARDHRVGNQPQHF.

A few counts support this clonotype. The chain uses TRBV5-1 and TRBJ2-7; 10 bases agree with TRBD1. Looked up from germline, CDR1 is SGHRS and CDR2 is YFSETQ. The CDR3 is made up of 14 amino acids. V lost 4 bases and J lost 5; bases outside the gene matches: 6. The CDR3 DNA sequence: TGCGCCAGCAGCACACAGACAGGGGGCAACGAGCAGTACTTC. It codes for CASSTQTGGNEQYF.

The V call is TRBV9, the J call TRBJ2-1; TRBD2 matches at 10 bases. There are 18 residues in the CDR3. Germline CDR1 is SGDLS and CDR2 is YYNGEE. V lost 1 base and J lost 1; bases outside the gene matches: 8. The CDR3: CASSVSASGSRSYNEQFF. DNA of the CDR3: TGTGCCAGCAGCGTATCGGCTAGCGGGAGTAGGTCCTACAATGAGCAGTTCTTC. Full variable domain (missing parts from reference TRBV9 and TRBJ2-1): DSGVTQTPKHLITATGQRVTLRCSPRSGDLSVYWYQQSLDQGLQFLIQYYNGEERAKGNILERFSAQQFPDLHSELNLSSLELGDSALYFCASSVSASGSRSYNEQFFGPGTRLTVL.

This clonotype was observed a few times. The V gene is TRBV29-1, the J gene TRBJ2-7; 13 nucleotides line up with TRBD2. With 7 bases clipped from V and 6 bases from J, the junction kept 3 bases outside the gene matches. The CDR3 spans 12 residues. Germline V gives CDR1 SQVTM, CDR2 ANQGSEA. The CDR3 loop is CSAGLAGSEQYF. The CDR3 bases are TGCAGCGCGGGACTAGCGGGGAGCGAGCAGTACTTC.

This clonotype was found a few times. The V and J genes are TRBV18 and TRBJ2-7; D might be TRBD2 (5 bases). The V end lost 3 bases, the J end lost 3 bases, and 9 bases lay between the germline ends. The CDR3 totals 13 residues. Germline loops: CDR1 KGHSH, CDR2 LQKENI. In nucleotides, the CDR3 is TGTGCCAGCTCACCTCTGGGAGACTACGAGCAGTACTTC. Its protein is CASSPLGDYEQYF.

This clonotype came up a few times. The chain combines TRBV5-1 with TRBJ2-5; 9 positions match TRBD2. The ends lost 3 bases at V and 6 bases at J; junction bases unmatched: 3. CDR3 length: 13 residues. The germline gives CDR1 SGHRS, CDR2 YFSETQ. Here the CDR3 reads CASSYSGGQTQYF. The CDR3, as DNA: TGCGCCAGCAGCTATAGCGGGGGACAGACCCAGTACTTC.

V and J are TRBV7-9 and TRBJ2-4; D unclear. The germline V gene encodes CDR1 SEHNR and CDR2 FQNEAQ (reference sequence). The CDR3 is 13 amino acids. Trimming shortened V by 1 base and J by 0 bases, and 1 base separated the two germline ends. CDR3 sequence (DNA): TGTGCCAGCAGCTTAGGAGCCAAAAACATTCAGTACTTC. Amino acids: CASSLGAKNIQYF.

This clonotype was seen more than once but under ten times. This CDR3 reads CASSPPGSGTGDEKLFF. CDR3 in DNA: TGTGCCAGCAGCCCCCCAGGCTCCGGGACAGGGGATGAAAAACTGTTTTTT. The chain has TRBV7-2 and TRBJ1-4; 10 bases agree with TRBD1. The J segment lost 6 bases and the V segment lost 5 bases, leaving 12 bases of the junction unmatched. Germline V gene data show CDR1 as SGHTA and CDR2 as FQGNSA. The CDR3 is made up of 17 amino acids.

V and J are TRBV12-3 or TRBV12-4 and TRBJ1-6; D unclear. Trimming shortened V by 2 bases and J by 7 bases, and 6 bases separated the two germline ends. CDR3 length equals 13 residues. CDR3 protein: CASSLLSNSPLHF. Here the CDR3 DNA reads TGTGCCAGCAGTTTACTAAGCAATTCACCCCTCCACTTT.

In DNA, the CDR3 is TGCGCCAGCAGCTTGGAGGCGGGAGCCCAAGAGACCCAGTACTTC. It yields the protein CASSLEAGAQETQYF. V and J are TRBV5-1 and TRBJ2-5; 7 nucleotides agree with TRBD2. The V segment lost 0 bases and the J segment 1 base; nucleotides outside the gene matches: 3. Germline CDR1 reads SGHRS; CDR2 reads YFSETQ. The CDR3 totals 15 residues.

This clonotype came up a few times. The rearrangement uses TRBV14 and TRBJ2-3; D gene ambiguous. V lost 1 base, J lost 4 bases, and 18 bases lay in between. The CDR3 extends over 17 amino acids. Germline V gene sequence: CDR1 SGHDN, CDR2 FVKESK. The CDR3 protein is CASSQAELHSLPDTQYF. The CDR3 bases are TGTGCCAGCAGCCAAGCTGAACTCCACAGCTTGCCAGATACGCAGTATTTT.

This chain connects TRBV2 to TRBJ2-6; 8 nucleotides agree with TRBD1. Germline V gene lookup returns CDR1 SNHLY and CDR2 FYNNEI. This CDR3 contains 15 residues. V lost 8 bases to trimming and J lost 4 bases; unmatched junction nucleotides: 7. The CDR3 nucleotides read TGTGCCAGCGGTCAGGGGGCGCGGGGGGCCAACGTCCTGACTTTC. Translating it yields CASGQGARGANVLTF. The whole variable domain, remainder taken from reference TRBV2 and TRBJ2-6, is EPEVTQTPSHQVTQMGQEVILRCVPISNHLYFYWYRQILGQKVEFLVSFYNNEISEKSEIFDDQFSVERPDGSNFTLKIRSTKLEDSAMYFCASGQGARGANVLTFGAGSRLTVL.

The V and J genes are TRBV5-1 and TRBJ2-3; D uncertain. Germline CDR1 reads SGHRS; CDR2 reads YFSETQ. CDR3 length equals 15 residues. Deletions cut 3 bases from V and 3 bases from J, with 14 bases between. The CDR3 coding sequence is TGCGCCAGCAGCTCGCCCTCCCGATTAACAGATACGCAGTATTTT. It is translated as CASSSPSRLTDTQYF.